This T cell receptor (beta chain) was recovered during a study of T cells in Graves' hyperthyroidism and ophthalmopathy. CDR1 is SGHTA and CDR2 is FQGTGA in the germline V gene. The CDR3 loop spans 13 amino acids. V dropped 1 base and J dropped 5 bases, with 8 bases sitting between them. Those with hyperthyroidism were 18 to 65 years old, newly diagnosed, and ill for under 2 months. Those patients with uncontrolled infection, other autoimmune disease, pregnancy or lactation were excluded. From RNA transcripts, TCR beta CDR3 regions were amplified. Primed by the HTBI set, a first-round RT-PCR was run on the TCR CDR3. TCRdb reanalysed the multiplex PCR reads using MiXCR and keeps one entry per CDR3 protein. The sample comprises a few hundred thousand distinct CDR3 sequences, around 20% of which are singletons, and around a quarter rests with the top ten.

Material for sequencing was blood. This TCR came from a man between 18 and 35 years old with Graves' hyperthyroidism. The chain uses TRBV7-3 and TRBJ1-1; D is ambiguous. CDR3 residues: CASSLRQRTEAFF. CDR3 DNA sequence: TGTGCCAGCAGCTTAAGGCAGCGGACTGAAGCTTTCTTT.